What follows are 18 T cell receptor beta chains derived from one specimen sequenced in a study of primary melanoma T cells and metastatic recurrence. Using immunoSEQ multiplex PCR, the repertoire was profiled, and TCRdb retains in-frame clones only, with some absent. The table lists approximately 200 clones, about four fifths of them singletons, with less than 45% in the top ten. The sample comprised melanoma tumor tissue. The receptors derive from a human donor with melanoma.

This sequence joins TRBV6-8 and TRBJ2-3; TRBD2 aligns across 7 bases. The germline gives CDR1 MNHGY, CDR2 SAAAGT. J lost 2 bases, V lost 6 bases, and 8 bases had no gene match. The CDR3 totals 15 residues. CDR3 residues: CASSRAGVYTDTQYF. The CDR3 nucleotides read TGTGCCAGCAGCCGCGCGGGGGTCTACACAGATACGCAGTATTTT.

V is TRBV10-2 and J is TRBJ1-5; weak D call: TRBD1 (6 bases). Germline CDR1 reads WSHSY; CDR2 reads SAAADI. V lost 2 bases and J 5 bases, leaving 10 bases between the germline ends. CDR3 length: 14 amino acids. In DNA, the CDR3 is TGCGCCAGCAGTGAGAAGGGGGGCTATCAGCCCCAGCATTTT. This codes for CASSEKGGYQPQHF.

This clone was picked up one time. The chain is built from TRBV5-1 and TRBJ1-1, with 7 positions matching TRBD1. The V and J ends lost 5 bases and 3 bases, in that order; junction bases with no gene match: 10. The CDR3 spans 15 residues. The germline V gene encodes CDR1 SGHRS and CDR2 YFSETQ. The CDR3 DNA reads as TGCGCCAGCAGTCGGGACAGAATAGGGGACACTGAAGCTTTCTTT. This gives the protein CASSRDRIGDTEAFF.

The chain employs TRBV7-2 and TRBJ2-5, with D uncertain. V was trimmed by 4 bases and J by 5 bases, leaving 11 bases between them. The CDR3 has 13 amino acids. From germline, CDR1 is SGHTA and CDR2 FQGNSA. The CDR3 region has the DNA TGTGCCAGCAGCTCAGGTGTCGCGGAGACCCAGTACTTC. Protein sequence: CASSSGVAETQYF.

The count of this clone is one. This chain links TRBV19 with TRBJ2-3; 8 positions match TRBD2. The junction had 5 bases not matched to a gene; V was cut back by 4 bases and J by 2 bases. From germline, CDR1 is LNHDA and CDR2 SQIVND (reference sequence). CDR3 length equals 15 residues. The CDR3 DNA reads as TGTGCCAGTAGTACCTATAGCGGGGACACAGATACGCAGTATTTT. This sequence encodes CASSTYSGDTDTQYF.

This sequence joins TRBV19 and TRBJ1-5; 8 nucleotides align to TRBD1. CDR1 and CDR2 from the germline V gene are LNHDA and SQIVND (reference sequence). V lost 6 bases, J lost 3 bases, and 7 bases stayed unmatched. The CDR3 covers 15 residues. The chain's CDR3 is CASRRDRLDNQPQHF. The CDR3 nucleotides read TGTGCCAGTAGAAGGGACAGGTTGGACAATCAGCCCCAGCATTTT.

The rearrangement uses TRBV10-2 and TRBJ1-3; D unclear. Per germline, CDR1 WSHSY and CDR2 SAAADI. This CDR3 has 13 residues. Trimming stripped 3 bases from V and 4 bases from J, with 7 bases between. The CDR3 sequence is CASSEPAGNTIYF. The CDR3 DNA reads as TGCGCCAGCAGTGAACCCGCAGGAAACACCATATATTTT.

V gene TRBV11-3 combines with J gene TRBJ2-1, with D perhaps matching TRBD1 (6 bases). This CDR3 is built from 15 residues. V was trimmed by 1 base and J by 9 bases, leaving 16 bases between them. CDR1 and CDR2 from the germline V gene are SGHNT and YENEEA. CDR3 residues: CASSLVSQGGGEQFF. CDR3 DNA sequence: TGTGCCAGCAGCTTAGTTTCACAGGGTGGGGGTGAGCAGTTCTTC.

This clone is hyperexpanded by share. V gene TRBV11-3 combines with J gene TRBJ2-2, with D unclear. V was cut by 3 bases and J by 0 bases, with 8 bases left in between. The CDR3 loop spans 15 amino acids. The germline CDR1 and CDR2 sequences are SGHNT and YENEEA. The CDR3 is CASSFGFANTGELFF. CDR3 DNA: TGTGCCAGCAGCTTCGGCTTTGCGAACACCGGGGAGCTGTTTTTT.

The chain recombines TRBV6-8 with TRBJ1-3, with D perhaps matching TRBD1 (5 bases). The V gene's germline CDR1 is MNHGY and CDR2 SAAAGT. V was trimmed by 7 bases and J by 0 bases, leaving 13 bases between them. This CDR3 is built from 15 residues. The CDR3 loop is CASKEGLNSGNTIYF. CDR3 coding DNA: TGTGCCAGCAAGGAGGGACTAAACTCTGGAAACACCATATATTTT.

This rearrangement joins TRBV19 to TRBJ2-7; 8 nucleotides agree with TRBD1. The CDR3 covers 15 residues. The germline gives CDR1 LNHDA, CDR2 SQIVND (reference sequence). The V gene end was trimmed by 4 bases and the J gene end by 2 bases; junction bases not matched to a gene: 7. CDR3 protein: CASSSRDRKAYEQYF. For the CDR3, the DNA is TGTGCCAGTAGTAGCCGGGACAGGAAAGCCTACGAGCAGTACTTC. The full variable domain, its missing parts supplied by reference TRBV19 and TRBJ2-7, is DGGITQSPKYLFRKEGQNVTLSCEQNLNHDAMYWYRQDPGQGLRLIYYSQIVNDFQKGDIAEGYSVSREKKESFPLTVTSAQKNPTAFYLCASSSRDRKAYEQYFGPGTRLTVT.

This rearrangement joins TRBV6-8 to TRBJ1-5; possible D gene TRBD1, 5 bases. Germline CDR1 reads MNHGY; CDR2 reads SAAAGT. The CDR3 totals 15 residues. Deletions cut 6 bases from V and 7 bases from J, with 19 bases between. Written as DNA, the CDR3 is TGTGCCAGCAGCGACAGTGCAGGGAAGGTACAGCCCCAGCATTTT. Its translation is CASSDSAGKVQPQHF.

J is TRBJ1-5 and V is TRBV6-8; possible D gene TRBD1, 6 bases. V was trimmed by 6 bases and J by 9 bases, leaving 12 bases between them. CDR3 length: 12 amino acids. Germline V lookup: CDR1 MNHGY, CDR2 SAAAGT. The CDR3 DNA reads as TGTGCCAGCAGCTTCCAGGGGTTGCCCCAGCATTTT. Protein product: CASSFQGLPQHF.

This chain connects TRBV6-8 to TRBJ1-1, with D possibly matching TRBD1 (5 bases). The CDR3 covers 15 residues. Trimming stripped 2 bases from V and 4 bases from J, with 14 bases between. The germline gives CDR1 MNHGY, CDR2 SAAAGT. Here the CDR3 DNA reads TGTGCCAGCAGTTACGCGGGGGTTAAGAGCACTGAAGCTTTCTTT. Protein sequence: CASSYAGVKSTEAFF.

To note about this clone: A read error may produce the germline difference seen at one junction end. The chain employs TRBV28 and TRBJ1-1; D remains unclear. This CDR3 spans 16 amino acids. The germline CDR1 and CDR2 sequences are MDHEN and SYDVKM. CDR3 nucleotides: TGTGCCAACAGTTTAAACGGGCGGCCGTTGAACACTGAAGCTTTCTTT. The encoded protein is CANSLNGRPLNTEAFF.

This clone was recorded a few times. The chain carries TRBV11-3 and TRBJ2-5; D possibly corresponds to TRBD1 (6 bases). The V and J ends lost 5 bases and 2 bases respectively, with 15 bases between them. The germline V gene encodes CDR1 SGHNT and CDR2 YENEEA. The length of the CDR3 is 15 residues. The chain's CDR3 is CASSPTTGIQETQYF. The CDR3 DNA sequence: TGTGCCAGCAGCCCTACTACAGGGATTCAAGAGACCCAGTACTTC.

This clone was seen once. This chain joins TRBV6-8 and TRBJ1-3; D possibly corresponds to TRBD1 (5 bases). V was shortened by 7 bases and J by 1 base, with 14 bases between the two germline ends. Germline V gene data show CDR1 as MNHGY and CDR2 as SAAAGT. This CDR3 is 15 amino acids long. The CDR3 DNA reads TGTGCCAGCACCGGCGGGGACGGGTCTGGAAACACCATATATTTT. Translating gives CASTGGDGSGNTIYF.

In this sample, this clone is hyperexpanded. The chain is built from TRBV15 and TRBJ1-1; D is ambiguous. The V end lost 6 bases, the J end lost 0 bases, and 11 bases lay between the germline ends. This CDR3 is 14 amino acids long. Germline CDR1 and CDR2: LNHNV and YYDKDF (reference sequence). The DNA for the CDR3 is TGTGCCACCAGGAACAGCGACATGAACACTGAAGCTTTCTTT. Encoded protein: CATRNSDMNTEAFF. Using reference TRBV15 and TRBJ1-1 for the parts outside the CDR3, the full variable domain is DAMVIQNPRYQVTQFGKPVTLSCSQTLNHNVMYWYQQKSSQAPKLLFHYYDKDFNNEADTPDNFQSRRPNTSFCFLDIRSPGLGDTAMYLCATRNSDMNTEAFFGQGTRLTVV.